This TCR beta chain appears in the sequencing data of a study of OX40 agonist ivuxolimab in advanced cancers. The study in broad terms: Ivuxolimab was a fully human IgG2 agonistic monoclonal antibody targeting the costimulatory receptor OX40 (CD134). Intravenous ivuxolimab was administered to patients every 2 weeks at six dose levels: 0.01, 0.1, 0.3, 1.5, 3 and 10 mg/kg. Of the roughly 50 dose-escalation patients, hepatocellular carcinoma was present in around 20, melanoma in approximately 15, renal cell carcinoma in 9 and head and neck cancer in 9. A male proportion of under 85% and a mean age of 60 years, ranging from 23 to 79, were recorded for the dose-escalation cohort. Patients were allowed to have had prior anti-PD-1, anti-PD-L1 or anti-CTLA-4 therapy, and around 40% of the dose-escalation patients had previously received checkpoint inhibitors. Three dose-escalation patients achieved partial responses, one with hepatocellular carcinoma and two with cutaneous melanoma. Peripheral TCRbeta sequencing aimed to test whether ivuxolimab altered TCR sequence diversity and caused clonal T-cell expansion. The paper describes the monotherapy dose-escalation part (N of about 47 patients) of the phase I trial of ivuxolimab.

CDR1 and CDR2 (SGHTA, FQGTGA) derive from the germline V gene. CDR3 length: 16 amino acids, cysteine to phenylalanine. Just CDR3 DNA is preserved here, 48 bases in frame from base 1. V sheds 7 bases and J sheds 2 bases, leaving 19 bases between their ends. A single count supports this clone. It lacks a known antigen. Per-nucleotide qualities are absent, and no much larger clonotype sits a single base away. The paper as a whole reports these results and caveats: At doses from 0.1 to 3.0 mg/kg, clonal expansion was seen in both CD4+ and CD8+ blood T cells between baseline and week 6. Low levels of normalized T-cell clonal expansion were also seen in some nonresponding patients. The antigen specificity of the peripheral T cells that underwent clonal expansion was not determined. On average, CD8+ T cells showed more expanded clones than CD4+ T cells after ivuxolimab. Partial responders in the 0.1-3.0 mg/kg groups had among the lowest normalized peripheral clonal expansion, especially among CD8+ T cells.

The trial excluded patients who had a history of autoimmune disease or were on systemic immunosuppression. Peripheral blood for TCR sequencing was collected from all dose cohorts at baseline, on cycle 4 day 1, and on cycle 7 day 1. The samples were taken from a phase I, first-in-human, multicenter, open-label dose-escalation trial of ivuxolimab. Adults with locally advanced or metastatic melanoma, renal cell, hepatocellular, or head and neck squamous cell carcinoma were enrolled in the trial. Before TCR sequencing, CD4+ T cells and CD8+ T cells from peripheral blood were sorted into separate populations. Genomic DNA was isolated from the sorted cells so that the TCRbeta CDR3 region could be sequenced. TCRbeta CDR3 regions were sequenced using the immunoSEQ Assay. In its TCRdb copy, this immuneACCESS table keeps in-frame sequences only and misses some clones. Where compared with another copy, unresolved V genes explain less than half of these, and the others have no known cause. This sample holds 55,000 to 80,000 clones; more than 85% were observed only once. The top ten clones comprise about 1.1% of the sample.

Sequences were derived from CD4+ or CD8+ T cells sorted from blood, sampled in a trial of the OX40 agonist ivuxolimab. Recombination connected TRBV7-3 to TRBJ2-3; the D gene is possibly TRBD1 or TRBD2, with 5 bases matching each. The TCR originated in an adult with an advanced solid tumor such as melanoma, head and neck, liver or kidney cancer. The CDR3 protein: CASTQRSGPDTDTQYF. At the DNA level, the sequence is TGTGCCAGCACCCAACGGTCGGGACCAGACACAGATACGCAGTATTTT.